Shown below are 25 T cell receptor gamma chains from a single sample sequenced in a study of γδ T cells in repeated Plasmodium falciparum infection. Flow sorting of PBMC yielded separate Vgamma9/Vdelta2+ and Vdelta2-negative gammadelta T cell populations for bulk repertoire analysis. TCRdb repeated clone calling on the multiplex PCR reads with CATT. Among about 5,000 gamma-chain clones listed, around 3% were seen once. Sequenced material: gamma-delta T cells from blood. The origin of the receptors is a pool of human donors (malaria-infected and uninfected, not separated).

This clone appeared a few times. This likely traces to a read error, being one base from a far larger clone. Distinct nucleotide sequences in the sample also encode this CDR3. The CDR3 reads CALWEVFRSSDWIKTF. CDR3 sequence (DNA): TGCGCCTTGTGGGAGGTGTTTAGAAGTAGTGATTGGATCAAGACGTTT. The rearrangement links TRGV9 to TRGJP2. TCRdb is silent on the J gene; assignment here came from matching the DNA to germline. CDR3 size: 16 residues. Germline V gene lookup returns CDR1 GITISATS and CDR2 ISYDGTV (reference sequence).

As to this clone: This DNA translates differently at residue 6 from the TCRdb protein, which is that of a much larger clone; a read error is likely, and the protein shown is the DNA's own translation. This chain joins TRGV4 and TRGJ1 or TRGJ2. This CDR3 is 12 amino acids long. Germline assignment: CDR1 EGSTGY and CDR2 YDSYTSSV. After removal of 1 base from V and 5 bases from J, the junction contained 2 bases not matched to a gene. CDR3 residues: CATWDGHYKKLF. The CDR3 DNA is TGTGCCACCTGGGATGGACATTATAAGAAACTCTTT.

A note on this clone: This likely traces to a read error, being one base from a far larger clone. The genes are TRGV9 and TRGJP. Since TCRdb gives no J gene, matching the DNA to germline was used here to assign it. Germline CDR1 GITISATS, CDR2 ISYDGTV (reference sequence). The CDR3 is made up of 16 amino acids. For the CDR3, the DNA is TGCGCCTTGTGGGAGAACAGCGAGTTGGGCAAAAAAATCAAGGTATTT. Protein product: CALWENSELGKKIKVF.

To note about this clone: It differs at one base from a far larger clone, so likely a read error. The sample has other DNA sequences that encode this CDR3 too. CDR3 in amino acids: CALWEVRMGKKIKVF. DNA for the CDR3: TGTGCCTTGTGGGAGGTGCGGATGGGCAAAAAAATCAAGGTGTTT. V gene TRGV9 combines with J gene TRGJP. CDR1 GITISATS and CDR2 ISYDGTV come from the germline V gene (reference sequence). The CDR3 covers 15 residues.

This clone was picked up a small number of times. TCRdb's entry gives the protein of a much larger clone, which mismatches this DNA's translation at residue 5, likely from a read error; the protein reported here is translated from the DNA. The chain uses TRGV9 and TRGJ1 or TRGJ2. No J segment appears in TCRdb, so it was assigned here by matching the sequence to germline. CDR3 size: 13 residues. The trim removed 5 bases at V and 2 bases at J, leaving 6 bases unmatched. The germline gives CDR1 GITISATS, CDR2 ISYDGTV (reference sequence). This CDR3 reads CALWVPHYYKKLF. The DNA for the CDR3 is TGTGCCTTGTGGGTGCCACATTATTATAAGAAACTCTTT.

This clone was observed a few times. The protein TCRdb lists belongs to a much larger clone and differs from this DNA's translation at residue 16, which points to a read error; the protein shown is made from the DNA. V and J are TRGV9 and TRGJP1. The J gene, missing from TCRdb, was assigned here through DNA to germline matching. The germline V gene has CDR1 GITISATS and CDR2 ISYDGTV (reference sequence). The CDR3 sequence is 17 residues long. With 3 bases clipped from V and 15 bases from J, the junction kept 25 bases outside the gene matches. CDR3 nucleotides: TGTGCCTTGTGGGAGCCTTTGCAAGAGTTGGGCAAAAAAATCAAGATATTT. It yields the protein CALWEPLQELGKKIKIF.

This clone was observed a handful of times. The protein in TCRdb stems from a much larger clone and differs at residue 3 from this DNA's translation, likely a read error; here the protein is translated from the DNA. This chain connects TRGV9 to TRGJ1 or TRGJ2. The CDR3 runs 14 residues. Germline CDR1 and CDR2: GITISATS and ISYDGTV (reference sequence). DNA for the CDR3: TGTGCCTGGTGGGAGGTGTCCGATTATTATAAGAAACTCTTT. This codes for CAWWEVSDYYKKLF.

This clone was seen more than once but under ten times. This is likely an artifact of a read error, given a far larger clone one base away. No J gene was named, though the V gene is TRGV9. Germline lookup yields CDR1 GITISATS and CDR2 ISYDGTV (reference sequence). The CDR3 totals 25 residues. DNA for the CDR3: TGTGCCTTGTGGGGCCATTGTTGTGGGGAACAACACTTGTTGTCACAGGTAAGTATCGGAAGAATACAACATTTC. It codes for CALWGHCCGEQHLLSQVSIGRIQHF.

This clone was seen a handful of times. TCRdb assigns this DNA the protein of a much larger clone, which departs from its translation at residue 3; this likely reflects a read error, and the protein shown comes from translating the DNA. This sequence joins TRGV9 and TRGJ1 or TRGJ2. The J gene is not listed in TCRdb, so it was assigned here from a DNA match to germline. This CDR3 contains 13 residues. The germline gives CDR1 GITISATS, CDR2 ISYDGTV (reference sequence). The CDR3 region has the DNA TGTGCCTCGTGGGAGACCCCTTATTATAAGAAACTCTTT. Amino acid sequence: CASWETPYYKKLF.

This clone was counted a few times. TCRdb attributes to this sequence the protein of a much larger clone, which differs from the DNA translation at residue 13; a read error is likely, and the protein displayed is translated from the DNA. V and J are TRGV9 and TRGJP. TCRdb lists no J gene, so it was determined here by aligning the DNA to germline. The germline CDR1 and CDR2 sequences are GITISATS and ISYDGTV (reference sequence). V trimming: 0 bases; J trimming: 14 bases; junction bases outside the gene matches: 19. The CDR3 is made up of 19 amino acids. The CDR3: CALWEVQVPRHLSKKIKVF. CDR3 bases: TGTGCCTTGTGGGAGGTGCAGGTCCCAAGGCATTTGAGCAAAAAAATCAAGGTATTT.

Comments on this clone: TCRdb's protein for this DNA is that of a much larger clone and differs from the translation at residue 11, likely a read error; the protein shown is the DNA translation. The chain is built from TRGV9 and TRGJP. The CDR3 covers 18 residues. CDR1 and CDR2 (germline): GITISATS, ISYDGTV (reference sequence). The CDR3 DNA reads TGTGCCTTGTGGGAGGATATGATGCAAGAGTGGGGCAAAAAAATCAAGGTATTT. Protein: CALWEDMMQEWGKKIKVF.

To note about this clone: A read error likely explains why the TCRdb protein, taken from a much larger clone, differs from this DNA's translation at residue 5; the protein shown is translated from the DNA. As DNA, the CDR3 is TGTGCCTTGTGGGGGGAAAAAGAGTTGGGCAAAAAAATCAAGGTATTT. This codes for CALWGEKELGKKIKVF. This chain links TRGV9 with TRGJP. The V segment lost 5 bases and the J segment 5 bases; nucleotides outside the gene matches: 6. This CDR3 comprises 16 residues. CDR1 is GITISATS and CDR2 is ISYDGTV in the germline V gene (reference sequence).

The chain joins TRGV9 to TRGJP. The J gene was not available in TCRdb and was assigned here by matching the DNA to germline segments. V shed 2 bases, J shed 6 bases, and the junction held 7 bases outside the gene matches. The CDR3 loop spans 17 amino acids. The germline CDR1 and CDR2 sequences are GITISATS and ISYDGTV (reference sequence). CDR3 protein: CALWEGPPELGKKIKVF. CDR3 nucleotides: TGTGCCTTGTGGGAGGGCCCCCCAGAGTTGGGCAAAAAAATCAAGGTATTT.

As concerns this clone: Because the CDR3's place on the DNA is in doubt, the DNA is left out and the CDR3 is given as listed by TCRdb. Here the V gene is TRGV4, but the J gene went uncalled. Inclusive of both ends, the CDR3 amounts to 31 amino acids. Per the germline V gene, CDR1 is EGSTGY and CDR2 is YDSYTSSV. The CDR3 sequence: CATWGGIIIRNSLAVEQHLLSQVSIGRMQHF.

The chain couples TRGV9 to TRGJP. The J gene is not listed in TCRdb, so it was assigned here from a DNA match to germline. The CDR3 length is 19 residues. Losses at the gene ends were 0 bases for V and 5 bases for J; bases not matched to a gene: 10. Per germline, CDR1 GITISATS and CDR2 ISYDGTV (reference sequence). CDR3 coding DNA: TGTGCCTTGTGGGAGGTGCGGGTCCCCAAAGAGTTGGGCAAAAAAATCAAGGTATTT. Residues: CALWEVRVPKELGKKIKVF.

This clone is termed medium-sized (0.01 to 0.1%). A read error may explain this, as a much larger clone is one base away. This rearrangement joins TRGV9 to TRGJP. The CDR3 contains 15 residues. Germline-derived CDR1 and CDR2 are GITISATS and ISYDGTV (reference sequence). CDR3 sequence (DNA): TGTGCCTTGAGGGATTCCGAGTTGGGCAAAAAAATCAAGGTATTT. This sequence encodes CALRDSELGKKIKVF.

Regarding this clone: The protein recorded in TCRdb matches a much larger clone and deviates from this DNA's translation at residue 9, suggesting a read error; the protein here is obtained by translating the DNA. The V and J genes are TRGV4 and TRGJ1 or TRGJ2. Germline CDR1 reads EGSTGY; CDR2 reads YDSYTSSV. The CDR3 loop spans 13 amino acids. The CDR3 protein is CATWDGSYCKKLF. The DNA of the CDR3 is TGTGCCACCTGGGATGGAAGTTATTGTAAGAAACTCTTT.

This clone was detected many times. A far larger clone is one base from this, pointing to a likely read error. Other DNA variants within this sample encode the same CDR3. The CDR3 region is CATWLDYYKKLF. CDR3 in DNA: TGTGCCACCTGGTTAGATTATTATAAGAAGCTCTTT. V and J are TRGV2 and TRGJ1 or TRGJ2. Germline V CDR1 and CDR2: EGSNGY, YDSYNSKV. This CDR3 spans 12 amino acids.

The sample holds many counts of this clone. This chain joins TRGV9 and TRGJP. CDR1 and CDR2 (germline): GITISATS, ISYDGTV (reference sequence). Trimming removed 0 bases from V and 12 bases from J; junction bases left unmatched: 11. The CDR3 runs to 17 residues. The CDR3 nucleotides are TGTGCCTTGTGGGAGGTGCCCCTTTGGCCGGGCAAAAAAATCAAGGTATTT. It encodes CALWEVPLWPGKKIKVF.

This clone was detected a few times. For this DNA, TCRdb reports the protein of a much larger clone, which diverges at residue 5, most likely from a read error; the protein presented here is translated directly from the DNA. The chain recombines TRGV9 with TRGJP. No J segment appears in TCRdb, so it was assigned here by matching the sequence to germline. The CDR3 has 16 amino acids. J gave up 6 bases and V 5 bases, and 7 bases lay outside the gene matches. The germline V gene encodes CDR1 GITISATS and CDR2 ISYDGTV (reference sequence). Here the CDR3 reads CALWGSRELGKKIKVF. CDR3 in DNA: TGTGCCTTGTGGGGGAGTCGAGAGTTGGGCAAAAAAATCAAGGTATTT.

Ten or more counts support this clone. The chain's CDR3 is CATWDGPLYRMDYYKKLF. The CDR3 bases are TGTGCCACCTGGGATGGGCCCTTGTACCGAATGGATTATTATAAGAAACTCTTT. This rearrangement joins TRGV4 to TRGJ1 or TRGJ2. CDR3 size: 18 residues. Trimming cost V 0 bases and J 2 bases; bases outside gene matches: 16. CDR1 and CDR2 from the germline V gene are EGSTGY and YDSYTSSV.

This clone has more than one count but fewer than ten. The chain combines TRGV8 with TRGJ1 or TRGJ2. The J gene, left out of TCRdb, was set here by checking the DNA against germline. V trimming: 2 bases; J trimming: 9 bases; junction bases outside the gene matches: 16. Germline V gene data show CDR1 as VENAVY and CDR2 as YDSYNSRV. The CDR3 is made up of 15 amino acids. The CDR3 spells CATWDIHQPPFKKLF. The CDR3 DNA follows: TGTGCCACCTGGGATATTCATCAGCCCCCCTTTAAGAAACTCTTT.

The table lists this clone with many counts. This chain links TRGV9 with TRGJP. As TCRdb names no J gene, one was assigned here on the basis of a DNA match to germline. Germline V lookup: CDR1 GITISATS, CDR2 ISYDGTV (reference sequence). This CDR3 contains 17 residues. With V trimmed by 2 bases and J by 4 bases, 5 bases remained unmatched. The CDR3 bases are TGTGCCTTGTGGGAGGCCTACCAAGAGTTGGGCAAAAAAATCAAGGTATTT. Its translation: CALWEAYQELGKKIKVF.

Comment on this clone: This DNA's translation differs at residue 4 from TCRdb's protein, which comes from a much larger clone; a read error is likely, and the protein shown is translated from the DNA. Other DNA sequences in the same sample also yield this CDR3. This chain uses TRGV9 with TRGJP. Per the germline V gene, CDR1 is GITISATS and CDR2 is ISYDGTV (reference sequence). The CDR3 extends over 17 amino acids. Here the CDR3 DNA reads TGTGCCTTGCGGGAGGTGAGGCAAGAGTTGGGCAAAAAAATCAAGGTATTT. Its protein product is CALREVRQELGKKIKVF.

In this sample, this clone is medium-sized. The likely explanation is a read error, given a far larger clone one base away. The chain has TRGV3 and TRGJ1 or TRGJ2. The CDR3 has 22 residues. V trimming: 0 bases; J trimming: 3 bases; junction bases outside the gene matches: 29. Per the germline V gene, CDR1 is VTNTFY and CDR2 is YDVSTARD (reference sequence). The CDR3 bases are TGTGCCACCTGGGACAGGCGTTTAGTAAGGACGCCCACCATATCGAGTTATTATAAGAAACTCTTT. This encodes CATWDRRLVRTPTISSYYKKLF.